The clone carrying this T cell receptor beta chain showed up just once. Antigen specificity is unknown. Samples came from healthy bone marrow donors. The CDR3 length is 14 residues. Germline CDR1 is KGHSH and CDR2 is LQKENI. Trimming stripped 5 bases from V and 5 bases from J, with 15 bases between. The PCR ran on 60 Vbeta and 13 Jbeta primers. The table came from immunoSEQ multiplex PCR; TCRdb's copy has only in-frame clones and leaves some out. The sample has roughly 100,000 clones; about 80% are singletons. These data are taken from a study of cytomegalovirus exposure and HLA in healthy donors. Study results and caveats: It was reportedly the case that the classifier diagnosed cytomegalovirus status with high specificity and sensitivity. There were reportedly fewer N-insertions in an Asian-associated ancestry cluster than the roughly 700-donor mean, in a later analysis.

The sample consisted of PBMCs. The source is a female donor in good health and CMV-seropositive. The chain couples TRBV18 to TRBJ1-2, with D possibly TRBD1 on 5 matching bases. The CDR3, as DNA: TGTGCCAGCTCAACTAGGAGGGGAGGATATGGCTACACCTTC. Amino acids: CASSTRRGGYGYTF.